This TCR beta chain emerged from a study of CD8 T cells in Susac syndrome. The RNA, about 0.45 to 1 ug, was put through reverse transcription using random hexamers. From the immunoSEQ multiplex PCR reads, TCRdb called clonotypes with MiXCR, one entry per CDR3 protein. The repertoire holds 150,000 or so distinct CDR3 sequences, just under 95% seen once, with around 0.21% in the top ten. Germline V gene data show CDR1 as SQVTM and CDR2 as ANQGSEA. This CDR3 contains 10 residues. V is TRBV29-1 and J is TRBJ2-1; 8 nucleotides align to TRBD1. What was sequenced was CD8+ T cells from PBMCs. The sequence came from a human donor with multiple sclerosis. CDR3 bases: TGCAGTACAGGGGGTAATGAGCAGTTCTTC. It specifies CSTGGNEQFF.